The rows below give T cell receptor beta chains drawn from one sample of a study of T cell responses to AZD1222 COVID-19 vaccine. Clones were read by immunoSEQ multiplex PCR, and TCRdb kept only the in-frame ones, dropping some. The table includes approximately 160,000 clones, 90% detected once. The starting material was peripheral blood, obtained on day 0 of AZD1222 vaccination. The receptors come from an adult in good health. Both conserved end residues are part of each CDR3. Each record gives: V gene, clone size, D gene, J gene, CDR3 protein, CDR3 DNA. A D gene is named only where the DNA matches it firmly. Clone sizes are given selectively: once, few, many, or a class where the clone is expanded.

>TRBV7-2|few|.|TRBJ1-3
CASSSGTTGNTIYF
TGTGCCAGCAGCTCCGGGACTACTGGAAACACCATATATTTT
>TRBV6-5|.|.|TRBJ1-2
CASTPPAGYGYTF
TGTGCCAGCACGCCCCCCGCCGGCTATGGCTACACCTTC
>TRBV5-1|.|.|TRBJ2-3
CASSLGEITDTQYF
TGCGCCAGCAGCTTGGGGGAGATCACAGATACGCAGTATTTT
>TRBV19|.|TRBD1|TRBJ1-6
CASKTGENSPLHF
TGTGCCAGTAAAACAGGGGAAAATTCACCCCTCCACTTT
>TRBV2|.|TRBD1|TRBJ2-1
CASAVSGTGVTNEQFF
TGTGCCAGCGCAGTCTCCGGGACAGGGGTAACCAATGAGCAGTTCTTC
>TRBV15|.|.|TRBJ1-1
CATSSLRVGSTEAFF
TGTGCCACCAGCAGCCTCAGGGTGGGGAGCACTGAAGCTTTCTTT
>TRBV20-1|.|.|TRBJ1-1
CSASLSTEAFF
TGCAGTGCTAGTTTGAGCACTGAAGCTTTCTTT
>TRBV3-1/TRBV3-2|once|.|TRBJ2-2
CASSQDRGSNTGELFF
TGTGCCAGCAGCCAAGACAGGGGATCGAACACCGGGGAGCTGTTTTTT
>TRBV11-1|.|.|TRBJ2-3
CASSLDRRLRADTQYF
TGTGCCAGCAGCTTAGATAGGCGACTCCGGGCAGATACGCAGTATTTT
>TRBV5-1|.|TRBD2|TRBJ2-7
CASSLGSASGGYEQYF
TGCGCCAGCAGCTTGGGTTCGGCTAGCGGGGGATACGAGCAGTACTTC
>TRBV27|.|.|TRBJ1-2
CASSFAENYGYTF
TGTGCCAGCAGTTTTGCGGAGAACTATGGCTACACCTTC
>TRBV7-9|.|TRBD2|TRBJ2-7
CASSWTSGTYEQYF
TGTGCCAGCTCCTGGACTAGCGGAACCTACGAGCAGTACTTC
>TRBV28|.|.|TRBJ1-5
CASSLAGGRLSNQPQHF
TGTGCCAGCAGTTTAGCGGGGGGACGGCTTAGCAATCAGCCCCAGCATTTT
>TRBV6-4|.|TRBD2|TRBJ2-5
CASPDRIAGVLETQYF
TGTGCCAGCCCGGACAGGATAGCGGGGGTCCTCGAGACCCAGTACTTC
>TRBV4-2|.|TRBD1|TRBJ1-2
CASSQEVFDREGYTF
TGTGCCAGCAGCCAAGAAGTCTTCGACAGGGAGGGCTACACCTTC
>TRBV6-2/TRBV6-3|.|.|TRBJ2-7
CASSYVQSEQYF
TGTGCCAGCAGTTACGTACAGAGCGAGCAGTACTTC
>TRBV9|.|TRBD2|TRBJ2-5
CASSVPSGGQETQYF
TGTGCCAGCAGCGTTCCTAGCGGGGGCCAAGAGACCCAGTACTTC
>TRBV5-1|.|.|TRBJ2-1
CASSSGYNEQFF
TGCGCCAGCAGCTCCGGTTACAATGAGCAGTTCTTC
>TRBV9|.|.|TRBJ1-1
CASSVTGANTEAFF
TGTGCCAGCAGCGTAACGGGAGCGAACACTGAAGCTTTCTTT
>TRBV30|.|TRBD1|TRBJ1-4
CAWRDIQGLGEKLFF
TGTGCCTGGAGGGACATACAGGGGCTAGGGGAAAAACTGTTTTTT
>TRBV11-2|.|.|TRBJ1-5
CASSLVSGNQPQHF
TGTGCCAGCAGCTTAGTCAGCGGGAATCAGCCCCAGCATTTT
>TRBV5-5|.|TRBD2|TRBJ2-3
CASSGYEGLAGDTQYF
TGTGCCAGCAGCGGCTATGAGGGACTAGCGGGTGATACGCAGTATTTT
>TRBV9|.|TRBD1|TRBJ1-3
CASSVGGGGSSGNTIYF
TGTGCCAGCAGCGTAGGTGGAGGGGGCTCCTCTGGAAACACCATATATTTT
>TRBV12-5|.|.|TRBJ1-5
CASSPDSNQPQHF
TGTGCTAGTAGCCCGGACAGCAATCAGCCCCAGCATTTT
>TRBV5-6|.|.|TRBJ2-2
CASTRQGELFF
TGTGCCAGCACCCGACAAGGGGAGCTGTTTTTT
>TRBV28|.|.|TRBJ1-1
CATTSKMNTEAFF
TGTGCCACCACAAGTAAGATGAACACTGAAGCTTTCTTT
>TRBV9|.|TRBD1|TRBJ2-7
CASSPQPTGGPYEQYF
TGTGCCAGCAGCCCCCAGCCGACAGGGGGCCCCTACGAGCAGTACTTC
>TRBV7-7|once|TRBD2|TRBJ2-1
CASSPSGISGTEQFF
TGTGCTAGCAGCCCCTCGGGGATTAGCGGGACTGAGCAGTTCTTC
>TRBV6-2/TRBV6-3|once|.|TRBJ2-7
CASSYPTVYEQYF
TGTGCCAGCAGTTACCCGACGGTTTACGAGCAGTACTTC
>TRBV4-3|.|TRBD1|TRBJ2-7
CASSRGQGYEQYF
TGCGCCAGCAGCCGAGGACAGGGGTACGAGCAGTACTTC
>TRBV19|.|.|TRBJ1-1
CASSIIGEAFF
TGTGCCAGTAGTATAATCGGTGAAGCTTTCTTT
>TRBV13|once|.|TRBJ1-1
CASSLTFYTEAFF
TGTGCCAGCAGCTTAACCTTCTACACTGAAGCTTTCTTT
>TRBV19|.|.|TRBJ2-7
CASSMAPHGTEEQYF
TGTGCCAGTAGTATGGCCCCCCACGGGACTGAGGAGCAGTACTTC
>TRBV19|.|TRBD2|TRBJ2-1
CASSGGYNEQFF
TGTGCCAGTAGCGGGGGGTACAATGAGCAGTTCTTC
>TRBV9|once|.|TRBJ2-1
CASSVGGARWDGEQFF
TGTGCCAGCAGCGTAGGGGGGGCGCGATGGGACGGGGAGCAGTTCTTC
>TRBV6-5|.|TRBD1|TRBJ2-7
CASSPPDRVVYEQYF
TGTGCCAGCAGTCCCCCGGACAGGGTGGTCTACGAGCAGTACTTC
>TRBV11-2|.|.|TRBJ1-1
CASSPSRGVGTEAFF
TGTGCCAGCAGCCCCTCCAGGGGCGTGGGCACTGAAGCTTTCTTT